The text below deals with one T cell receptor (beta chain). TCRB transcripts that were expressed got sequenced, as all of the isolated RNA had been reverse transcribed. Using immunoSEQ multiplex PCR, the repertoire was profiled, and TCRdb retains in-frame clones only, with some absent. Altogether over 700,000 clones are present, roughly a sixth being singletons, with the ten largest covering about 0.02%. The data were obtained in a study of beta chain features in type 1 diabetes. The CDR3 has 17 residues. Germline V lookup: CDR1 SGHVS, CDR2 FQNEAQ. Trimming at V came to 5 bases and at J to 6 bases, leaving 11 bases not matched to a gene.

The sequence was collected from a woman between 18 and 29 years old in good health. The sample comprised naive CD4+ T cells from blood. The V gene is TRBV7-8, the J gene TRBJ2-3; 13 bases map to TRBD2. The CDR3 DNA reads TGTGCCAGCAGCCGGACCTCGACTAGCGGGAGGTTTGATACGCAGTATTTT. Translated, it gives CASSRTSTSGRFDTQYF.